Listed below are T cell receptor beta chains from one sample, sequenced in a study of T cells in Graves' hyperthyroidism and ophthalmopathy. TCRdb independently ran MiXCR on the multiplex PCR reads; one entry per CDR3 protein. The sample holds about 560,000 distinct CDR3 sequences, roughly 17% seen once. Material for sequencing was blood. Every receptor here comes from a woman aged 18-29 years with Graves' hyperthyroidism. The CDR3 runs from the conserved cysteine through the conserved F or W. A D gene is named only where the DNA matches it firmly. Clone size appears in some rows only: once, few, many, or a class for an expanded clone.

V gene,D gene,clone size,J gene,CDR3 DNA,CDR3 protein
TRBV5-1,NA,few,TRBJ2-3,TGCGCCAGCAGCGTAACAGGGAAAGATACGCAGTATTTT,CASSVTGKDTQYF
TRBV18,NA,NA,TRBJ2-7,TGTGCCAGCTCAGCGACCGGGACCCGGGGGGAGCAGTACTTC,CASSATGTRGEQYF
TRBV6-1,NA,many,TRBJ2-7,TGTGCCAGCCGCACTCCGGACGGGCACTACGAGCAGTACTTC,CASRTPDGHYEQYF
TRBV9,NA,few,TRBJ1-1,TGTGCCAGCAGCGTAGTAACCGGTGAAGCTTTCTTT,CASSVVTGEAFF
TRBV11-3,NA,many,TRBJ2-1,TGTGCCAGCAGCCTCTTACGTGGGACGGCCAATGAGCAGTTCTTC,CASSLLRGTANEQFF
TRBV20-1,TRBD2,many,TRBJ2-7,TGCAGTGCCATAGCGGGTGGCACCTACGAGCAGTACTTC,CSAIAGGTYEQYF
TRBV19,NA,NA,TRBJ2-7,TGTGCCAGTAGTATAGTACTGGGGTCGCCCTACGAGCAGTACTTC,CASSIVLGSPYEQYF
TRBV28,NA,many,TRBJ2-2,TGTGCCAGCAGTTCCTACAGGGTCCCCGGGGAGCTGTTTTTT,CASSSYRVPGELFF
TRBV20-1,TRBD1,many,TRBJ2-7,TGCAGTGCTCGACGCGGGACAGGGACCGAGCAGTACTTC,CSARRGTGTEQYF
TRBV7-9,NA,NA,TRBJ1-4,TGTGCCAGCAGCTTAGGGAACAGGGTTCCAACTAATGAAAAACTGTTTTTT,CASSLGNRVPTNEKLFF
TRBV11-3,TRBD2,NA,TRBJ2-2,TGTGCCAGCAGCTTACCTAGCGGCACCGGGGAGCTGTTTTTT,CASSLPSGTGELFF
TRBV28,NA,NA,TRBJ2-5,TGTGCCAGCAGTTTTCTCGGCGTGAGAGGGCCCCAAGAGACCCAGTACTTC,CASSFLGVRGPQETQYF
TRBV19,NA,few,TRBJ2-5,TGTGCCAGTAGTATAGGTTGGGACCAAGAGACCCAGTACTTC,CASSIGWDQETQYF
TRBV6-1,TRBD1,many,TRBJ2-7,TGTGCCAGCAGCGCCTTCTCGAGGACAGGGATTCCCTACGAGCAGTACTTC,CASSAFSRTGIPYEQYF
TRBV2,TRBD2,few,TRBJ2-7,TGTGCCAGCAGTGAAACTCGCTTGACTAGCAACTACGAGCAGTACTTC,CASSETRLTSNYEQYF
TRBV5-6,TRBD1,NA,TRBJ2-2,TGTGCCAGCAGCTTACGGACAGGGGGGAACACCGGGGAGCTGTTTTTT,CASSLRTGGNTGELFF
TRBV7-3,NA,NA,TRBJ1-3,TGTGCCAGCAGCTTAACCCCCGGGGCAGCTCATGGTGGAAACACCATATATTTT,CASSLTPGAAHGGNTIYF
TRBV27,TRBD1,many,TRBJ1-2,TGTGCCAGCAGTCCACGCCCGACTTTAACAGGGGGATATGGCTACACCTTC,CASSPRPTLTGGYGYTF
TRBV11-3,TRBD2,many,TRBJ2-3,TGTGCCAGCAGCCAAAATAGCGGGGGGAGAGATACGCAGTATTTT,CASSQNSGGRDTQYF
TRBV9,TRBD2,few,TRBJ2-7,TGTGCCAGCAGCGTAGGGGCTAGCGGGAAAGTCGAGCAGTACTTC,CASSVGASGKVEQYF
TRBV4-1,TRBD2,NA,TRBJ2-1,TGCGCCAGCAGGGACCCGGGACTAGGCGGCGATGAGCAGTTCTTC,CASRDPGLGGDEQFF
TRBV27,TRBD2,many,TRBJ2-3,TGTGCCAGCAGTTTATCGCCTGGACTAGCGGGTGTGGATACGCAGTATTTT,CASSLSPGLAGVDTQYF
TRBV9,TRBD1,many,TRBJ2-1,TGTGCCAGCAGCGACCGGGACAGGCAATACAATGAGCAGTTCTTC,CASSDRDRQYNEQFF
TRBV9,NA,many,TRBJ2-7,TGTGCCAGCAGCGGACGGGGGACGGGTGAGCAGTACTTC,CASSGRGTGEQYF
TRBV24-1,NA,many,TRBJ2-5,TGTGCCACCAGTGACCGAGGACCCACGCTGGAGACCCAGTACTTC,CATSDRGPTLETQYF
TRBV5-1,NA,many,TRBJ2-3,TGCGCCAGCAGCTTGGGGAGGCCCAGCACAGATACGCAGTATTTT,CASSLGRPSTDTQYF
TRBV15,TRBD1,few,TRBJ2-5,TGTGCCACCAGCAGAGCAGGGGGCGTAGAAGAGACCCAGTACTTC,CATSRAGGVEETQYF